The 21 T cell receptor beta chains given below trace back to one sample, sequenced in a study of cytomegalovirus exposure and HLA in healthy donors. Use of 60 Vbeta and 13 Jbeta primers characterized the PCR. TCRdb keeps only in-frame clones here, not all; method: immunoSEQ multiplex PCR. The table has approximately 190,000 clones, about 70% seen once. Sequenced sample: PBMCs. The receptors stem from a man aged 40-49 years in good health and CMV-seropositive.

This sequence joins TRBV7-8 and TRBJ1-5; D is unclear. Looked up from germline, CDR1 is SGHVS and CDR2 is FQNEAQ. The CDR3 has 15 residues. Deletions cut 1 base from V and 5 bases from J, with 12 bases between. CDR3 in amino acids: CASSLVSGEYQPQHF. The DNA of the CDR3 is TGTGCCAGCAGCTTAGTTAGCGGGGAGTATCAGCCCCAGCATTTT.

V gene TRBV5-4 combines with J gene TRBJ2-5; the match to TRBD2 covers 8 bases. The J call is in doubt because the DNA end fits TRBJ2-7 better. Germline V gene sequence: CDR1 SGHNT, CDR2 YYREEE (reference sequence). There are 14 residues in the CDR3. The CDR3 DNA reads as TGTGCCAGCAGGATGCGGGGGGCTCCCTACGAGCAGTACTTC. Translated: CASRMRGAPYEQYF.

CDR3 loop: CASSQGQRRLDEQFF. The CDR3 nucleotides are TGCGCCAGCAGCCAGGGACAGAGACGATTGGATGAGCAGTTCTTC. The chain recombines TRBV4-1 with TRBJ2-1; 7 bases align to TRBD1. The CDR3 is made up of 15 amino acids. V trimming: 3 bases; J trimming: 8 bases; junction bases outside the gene matches: 10. Germline CDR1 and CDR2: MGHRA and YSYEKL.

This clone has more than one count but fewer than ten. This chain links TRBV5-1 with TRBJ2-6, with unresolved D. V was shortened by 4 bases and J by 0 bases, with 5 bases between the two germline ends. CDR3 size: 14 residues. Germline lookup yields CDR1 SGHRS and CDR2 YFSETQ. The CDR3 is CASSINSGANVLTF. CDR3 nucleotide sequence: TGCGCCAGCAGCATAAACTCTGGGGCCAACGTCCTGACTTTC.

The V and J genes are TRBV28 and TRBJ1-3; perhaps TRBD1 as D (5 bases). CDR3 length: 12 amino acids. The germline V gene has CDR1 MDHEN and CDR2 SYDVKM. Trimming stripped 4 bases from V and 8 bases from J, with 9 bases between. The CDR3 bases are TGTGCCAGCAGTTCCAGGGAGGACACCATATATTTT. This translates into CASSSREDTIYF.

Only a few counts were recorded for this clone. The chain combines TRBV5-1 with TRBJ2-2; D possibly corresponds to TRBD2 (6 bases). The CDR3 sequence is 16 residues long. V was cut by 4 bases and J by 6 bases, with 19 bases left in between. CDR1 SGHRS and CDR2 YFSETQ come from the germline V gene. CDR3 loop: CASSRRDTPRPGELFF. The CDR3 DNA reads as TGCGCCAGCAGCCGGCGGGATACCCCACGCCCCGGGGAGCTGTTTTTT.

This chain joins TRBV29-1 and TRBJ2-5; tentatively, D is TRBD2 (5 bases). Germline V lookup: CDR1 SQVTM, CDR2 ANQGSEA. The CDR3 sequence is 11 residues long. V lost 6 bases, J lost 11 bases, and 16 bases lay in between. The CDR3 DNA is TGCAGCGTGGTACGGGGTGCGGAGCAGTACTTC. It is translated as CSVVRGAEQYF.

In DNA form, the CDR3 reads TGTGCCAGCAGCTTAGCGCTTTTTCAACTAGCGGGGGAAAAGTACGAGCAGTACTTC. Translation gives CASSLALFQLAGEKYEQYF. The V and J genes are TRBV7-2 and TRBJ2-7; TRBD2 matches 11 bases. V lost 0 bases to trimming and J lost 4 bases; unmatched junction nucleotides: 14. The CDR3 spans 19 residues. Germline V gives CDR1 SGHTA, CDR2 FQGNSA. The whole variable domain, remainder taken from reference TRBV7-2 and TRBJ2-7, is GAGVSQSPSNKVTEKGKDVELRCDPISGHTALYWYRQSLGQGLEFLIYFQGNSAPDKSGLPSDRFSAERTGGSVSTLTIQRTQQEDSAVYLCASSLALFQLAGEKYEQYFGPGTRLTVT.

V and J are TRBV9 and TRBJ1-2; 9 bases match TRBD1. The CDR3 spans 19 residues. Germline V CDR1 and CDR2: SGDLS, YYNGEE. J gave up 3 bases and V 4 bases, and 19 bases lay outside the gene matches. The CDR3 nucleotides are TGTGCCAGCAGCCCGTCGTATAGTGGACAGGGGCCCCGGCACTATGGCTACACCTTC. Its translation is CASSPSYSGQGPRHYGYTF.

The sample holds one count of this clone. The chain is built from TRBV13 and TRBJ2-1; D is unresolved. V gave up 6 bases and J gave up 2 bases, with 14 bases separating them. The CDR3 has 15 amino acids. CDR1 and CDR2 (germline): PRHDT, FYEKMQ (reference sequence). CDR3 sequence (DNA): TGTGCCAGCAGTTCCCATACTATAACCTACAATGAGCAGTTCTTC. Its translation is CASSSHTITYNEQFF.

The chain uses TRBV11-2 and TRBJ1-1, with unresolved D. The ends were cut back, 3 bases at V and 0 bases at J, with 5 bases in the middle. The CDR3 loop spans 13 amino acids. The germline CDR1 and CDR2 sequences are SGHAT and FQNNGV. The DNA of the CDR3 is TGTGCCAGCAGCTTGGGCTTGAACACTGAAGCTTTCTTT. It is translated as CASSLGLNTEAFF.

This clone was detected only a few times. The chain couples TRBV2 to TRBJ2-5; no firm D call. Germline V gene lookup returns CDR1 SNHLY and CDR2 FYNNEI. The CDR3 extends over 14 amino acids. V gave up 3 bases and J gave up 4 bases, with 12 bases separating them. This CDR3 is CASSEASHRETQYF. CDR3 bases: TGTGCCAGCAGTGAGGCTAGTCATAGAGAGACCCAGTACTTC.

The chain recombines TRBV27 with TRBJ2-1, with TRBD1 identical over 7 bases. V shed 2 bases, J shed 2 bases, and the junction held 3 bases outside the gene matches. The CDR3 has 15 residues. The germline V gene has CDR1 MNHEY and CDR2 SMNVEV (reference sequence). CDR3 residues: CASSLEGAAYNEQFF. The CDR3, as DNA: TGTGCCAGCAGTTTAGAGGGGGCGGCCTACAATGAGCAGTTCTTC.

The chain couples TRBV11-2 to TRBJ2-7, with 8 positions matching TRBD2. Germline lookup yields CDR1 SGHAT and CDR2 FQNNGV. V shed 3 bases and J 5 bases; nucleotides not matched to a gene: 9. This CDR3 comprises 15 residues. In DNA, the CDR3 is TGTGCCAGCAGCTTCGGGGGCGGGGGGTTCAACGAGCAGTACTTC. It codes for CASSFGGGGFNEQYF.

This clone has a single count. The chain recombines TRBV5-4 with TRBJ2-7; no definite D call. The CDR3 loop spans 13 amino acids. Germline V gene lookup returns CDR1 SGHNT and CDR2 YYREEE (reference sequence). V lost 4 bases to trimming and J lost 0 bases, with 8 bases between them. CDR3 DNA sequence: TGTGCCAGCAGCCAGCTAGGCTCCTACGAGCAGTACTTC. Translated: CASSQLGSYEQYF.

This chain connects TRBV4-3 to TRBJ1-2; 11 bases are a match to TRBD1. The CDR3 has 17 residues. Per the germline V gene, CDR1 is LGHNA and CDR2 is YSLEER. The ends lost 0 bases at V and 5 bases at J; junction bases unmatched: 8. The CDR3 nucleotides read TGCGCCAGCAGCCAAGATCTTCGGACAGGGGGCGTTTATGGCTACACCTTC. Protein sequence: CASSQDLRTGGVYGYTF.

The rearrangement links TRBV5-1 to TRBJ1-3; a possible D gene is TRBD1 (5 bases). The CDR3 spans 15 residues. The germline CDR1 and CDR2 sequences are SGHRS and YFSETQ. The germline V and J ends were trimmed by 4 bases and 0 bases, with 11 bases remaining between them. The CDR3 region is CASSPRGGSGNTIYF. The DNA for the CDR3 is TGCGCCAGCAGCCCCCGGGGGGGCTCTGGAAACACCATATATTTT.

J is TRBJ2-7 and V is TRBV5-1, with D perhaps matching TRBD2 (6 bases). V was shortened by 4 bases and J by 2 bases, with 10 bases between the two germline ends. The CDR3 totals 13 residues. Per germline, CDR1 SGHRS and CDR2 YFSETQ. This CDR3 reads CASSPEGPYEQYF. The CDR3 bases are TGCGCCAGCAGCCCGGAGGGCCCCTACGAGCAGTACTTC.

This chain links TRBV2 with TRBJ1-4; the D gene is possibly TRBD1 (6 bases). Trimming removed 6 bases at V and 8 bases at J, with 13 bases between. Germline V gene sequence: CDR1 SNHLY, CDR2 FYNNEI. The CDR3 has 13 residues. CDR3 sequence reads: CASRSGVQEKLFF. CDR3 bases: TGTGCCAGCAGATCAGGGGTTCAGGAAAAACTGTTTTTT. Using reference TRBV2 and TRBJ1-4 for the parts outside the CDR3, the full variable domain is EPEVTQTPSHQVTQMGQEVILRCVPISNHLYFYWYRQILGQKVEFLVSFYNNEISEKSEIFDDQFSVERPDGSNFTLKIRSTKLEDSAMYFCASRSGVQEKLFFGSGTQLSVL.

This clone turned up a few times. The gene calls are TRBV5-1 and TRBJ1-1, with 9 bases identical to TRBD1. V was pared by 4 bases and J by 4 bases, with 5 bases of the junction left unmatched. The CDR3 runs to 14 residues. Germline assignment: CDR1 SGHRS and CDR2 YFSETQ. The CDR3 bases are TGCGCCAGCAGCGCGGACAGGGGTGGCACTGAAGCTTTCTTT. Protein: CASSADRGGTEAFF.

The chain is built from TRBV7-2 and TRBJ2-1; D might be TRBD2 (5 bases). Germline V gives CDR1 SGHTA, CDR2 FQGNSA. This CDR3 is 15 amino acids long. Trimming took 0 bases from V and 8 from J, leaving 14 bases between them. CDR3 sequence: CASSLAGRRTDEQFF. CDR3 sequence (DNA): TGTGCCAGCAGCTTAGCGGGTAGGAGGACTGATGAGCAGTTCTTC.